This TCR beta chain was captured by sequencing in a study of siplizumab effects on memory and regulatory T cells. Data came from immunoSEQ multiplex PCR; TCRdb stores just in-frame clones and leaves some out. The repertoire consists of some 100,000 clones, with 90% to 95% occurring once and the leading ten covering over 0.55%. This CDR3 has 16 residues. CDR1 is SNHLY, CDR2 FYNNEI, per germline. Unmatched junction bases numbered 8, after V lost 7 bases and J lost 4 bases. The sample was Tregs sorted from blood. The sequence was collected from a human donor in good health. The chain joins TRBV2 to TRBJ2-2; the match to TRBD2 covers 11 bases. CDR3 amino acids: CASTRLAGGSTGELFF. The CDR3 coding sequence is TGTGCCAGCACACGTCTAGCGGGAGGTAGCACCGGGGAGCTGTTTTTT.